This T cell receptor beta chain stems from a study of T cells after yellow fever vaccination. This clonotype was observed a few times. Its specificity is unknown. Production of TCR cDNA was by 5'RACE template switching, which also added a universal primer site and UMIs. TCRdb fed the 5' RACE reads into MiXCR, producing one record per CDR3 protein. The sample consists of about 340,000 distinct CDR3 sequences, 8.5% to 9% of them appearing once. The CDR3 is 16 amino acids. V lost 6 bases and J lost 5; bases outside the gene matches: 8. Overall study results and limits: Overlap between CD4 and CD8 compartments was detected for a small share of clonotypes. Bulk-population clonotypes that are abundant could appear as contaminants in FACS-sorted repertoires. Reappearance after the booster was seen for most primary-vaccination clones, at around 95% CD4 and more than 80% CD8.

The rearrangement joins TRBV12-3 or TRBV12-4 to TRBJ2-2; 11 bases are a match to TRBD1. The starting material was PBMCs, obtained on the day of the first yellow fever vaccination. This sequence originates from a young man who received the YFV17D yellow fever vaccine. The CDR3 here is CASRGTGGFGTGELFF. In DNA, the CDR3 is TGTGCCAGCAGAGGGACAGGGGGGTTTGGAACCGGGGAGCTGTTTTTT.